This T cell receptor (beta chain) was documented in a study of shared clonotypes between healthy human individuals. This CDR3 contains 14 residues. Germline CDR1 MNHNY, CDR2 SVGAGI (reference sequence). V trimming: 6 bases; J trimming: 4 bases; junction bases outside the gene matches: 6. Study-wide findings and caveats: Across a handful of donors, naive CD4 shared around 5.4%, naive CD8 around 4%, memory CD4 about 2.5%, memory CD8 around 0.42%. Only blood underwent sampling, and tissue repertoires likely differ. Against clonotypes common to all four donors, non-shared ones had lower generation probabilities.

Measured with immunoSEQ multiplex PCR; TCRdb has only the in-frame clones, and not every one. The sample gives roughly 2 million clones, roughly 96% of which show up once; 0.1% to 0.15% is in the top ten. Concerning this clone itself: As yet, its antigen is unknown.

The sequenced sample was naive CD4+ T cells sorted from blood. This sample's subset: CD45RA+ positively selected. The chain carries TRBV6-6 and TRBJ1-3, with 7 bases that match TRBD1. The receptor was isolated from a man younger than 30 in good health. In nucleotides, the CDR3 is TGTGCCAGCAGCATTACAGGGGTCGGAAACACCATATATTTT. This sequence encodes CASSITGVGNTIYF.